This is a list of T cell receptor beta chains from one sample in a study of T cells after yellow fever vaccination. TCRdb called the 5' RACE reads again in MiXCR, with one record for every CDR3 protein. The data show about 74,000 distinct CDR3 sequences, roughly 6.9% seen once. Sequencing used CD8+ T cells sorted from PBMCs, obtained more than 4 days after the first yellow fever vaccination. The source is a man in his late teens or twenties who received the YFV17D yellow fever vaccine. CDR3s include the opening cysteine and the closing phenylalanine or tryptophan. Fields, in order: D gene, J gene, V gene, clone size, CDR3 protein, CDR3 DNA. A D gene is named only where the DNA matches it firmly. A row's size may be missing; if present it is once, few, many or a size class.

D gene: TRBD2
J gene: TRBJ2-7
V gene: TRBV6-5
clone size: few
CDR3 protein: CASRVSGGEQYF
CDR3 DNA: TGTGCCAGCAGGGTCAGCGGGGGCGAGCAGTACTTC

D gene: TRBD1
J gene: TRBJ1-2
V gene: TRBV20-1
clone size: few
CDR3 protein: CSARGTGANGYTF
CDR3 DNA: TGCAGTGCTAGGGGGACAGGGGCTAATGGCTACACCTTC

D gene: -
J gene: TRBJ2-7
V gene: TRBV7-9
clone size: many
CDR3 protein: CASSRTFGTEYEQYF
CDR3 DNA: TGTGCCAGCAGCCGCACCTTCGGGACGGAGTACGAGCAGTACTTC

D gene: TRBD2
J gene: TRBJ2-3
V gene: TRBV7-3
clone size: -
CDR3 protein: CASSPIGLAGYTDTQYF
CDR3 DNA: TGTGCCAGCAGCCCCATAGGACTAGCGGGGTACACAGATACGCAGTATTTT

D gene: -
J gene: TRBJ2-5
V gene: TRBV12-3/TRBV12-4
clone size: many
CDR3 protein: CASSFGERGRETQYF
CDR3 DNA: TGTGCCAGCAGTTTTGGGGAGCGAGGGCGGGAGACCCAGTACTTC

D gene: TRBD2
J gene: TRBJ2-7
V gene: TRBV5-5
clone size: many
CDR3 protein: CASSSSGGVIEQYF
CDR3 DNA: TGTGCCAGCAGCTCTAGCGGGGGGGTGATCGAGCAGTACTTC

D gene: TRBD1
J gene: TRBJ2-3
V gene: TRBV6-2/TRBV6-3
clone size: -
CDR3 protein: CASRLLGGRTDTQYF
CDR3 DNA: TGTGCCAGCAGGTTACTAGGGGGCCGCACAGATACGCAGTATTTT

D gene: -
J gene: TRBJ2-4
V gene: TRBV7-9
clone size: -
CDR3 protein: CASSFKGQELAKNIQYF
CDR3 DNA: TGTGCCAGCAGCTTCAAGGGTCAGGAACTAGCCAAAAACATTCAGTACTTC

D gene: -
J gene: TRBJ1-2
V gene: TRBV12-3/TRBV12-4
clone size: -
CDR3 protein: CASSFGGERNYGYTF
CDR3 DNA: TGTGCCAGCAGTTTCGGGGGGGAAAGGAACTATGGCTACACCTTC

D gene: -
J gene: TRBJ2-1
V gene: TRBV4-1
clone size: few
CDR3 protein: CASSQAHPGATHEQFF
CDR3 DNA: TGCGCCAGCAGCCAAGCGCATCCGGGGGCCACCCATGAGCAGTTCTTC

D gene: TRBD2
J gene: TRBJ2-3
V gene: TRBV7-9
clone size: many
CDR3 protein: CASSPSRASGAADTQYF
CDR3 DNA: TGTGCCAGCAGCCCCTCCCGGGCTAGCGGGGCGGCAGATACGCAGTATTTT

D gene: -
J gene: TRBJ1-5
V gene: TRBV27
clone size: -
CDR3 protein: CASSLAGDQPQHF
CDR3 DNA: TGTGCCAGCAGTCTAGCAGGGGATCAGCCCCAGCATTTT

D gene: -
J gene: TRBJ2-5
V gene: TRBV10-3
clone size: -
CDR3 protein: CAISESGPGGRETQYF
CDR3 DNA: TGTGCCATCAGTGAGTCCGGCCCAGGGGGGCGAGAGACCCAGTACTTC

D gene: -
J gene: TRBJ2-2
V gene: TRBV12-3/TRBV12-4
clone size: many
CDR3 protein: CANGPPVGAGELFF
CDR3 DNA: TGTGCCAACGGGCCCCCCGTGGGGGCCGGGGAGCTGTTTTTT

D gene: -
J gene: TRBJ1-3
V gene: TRBV19
clone size: few
CDR3 protein: CASSRLNTIYF
CDR3 DNA: TGTGCCAGTAGTCGACTAAACACCATATATTTT

D gene: TRBD2
J gene: TRBJ2-1
V gene: TRBV7-2
clone size: few
CDR3 protein: CASSRYSGGSYNEQFF
CDR3 DNA: TGTGCCAGCAGCAGATATTCGGGGGGGTCCTACAATGAGCAGTTCTTC

D gene: TRBD1
J gene: TRBJ2-5
V gene: TRBV6-5
clone size: many
CDR3 protein: CASSPGTGGFETQYF
CDR3 DNA: TGTGCCAGCAGCCCAGGGACAGGGGGCTTTGAGACCCAGTACTTC

D gene: -
J gene: TRBJ2-7
V gene: TRBV9
clone size: -
CDR3 protein: CASSVGSRAYEQYF
CDR3 DNA: TGTGCCAGCAGCGTAGGAAGCAGGGCCTACGAGCAGTACTTC

D gene: TRBD2
J gene: TRBJ2-3
V gene: TRBV15
clone size: many
CDR3 protein: CATSRDHGGGTDTQYF
CDR3 DNA: TGTGCCACCAGCAGAGATCACGGCGGGGGGACAGATACGCAGTATTTT

D gene: TRBD2
J gene: TRBJ2-1
V gene: TRBV7-9
clone size: few
CDR3 protein: CASSSSRASGDRRKFF
CDR3 DNA: TGTGCCAGCAGCTCTTCGCGGGCTAGCGGGGACCGCAGGAAGTTCTTC

D gene: -
J gene: TRBJ1-6
V gene: TRBV10-3
clone size: many
CDR3 protein: CAISEPTPPRDSPLHF
CDR3 DNA: TGTGCCATCAGTGAGCCGACACCTCCTAGGGATTCACCCCTCCACTTT

D gene: -
J gene: TRBJ1-2
V gene: TRBV7-6
clone size: -
CDR3 protein: CASSPIVGGYDYGYTF
CDR3 DNA: TGTGCCAGCAGCCCTATCGTGGGGGGCTACGACTATGGCTACACCTTC

D gene: TRBD1
J gene: TRBJ2-1
V gene: TRBV15
clone size: few
CDR3 protein: CATSRYRGGDEQFF
CDR3 DNA: TGTGCCACCAGCCGTTACAGGGGCGGCGATGAGCAGTTCTTC

D gene: -
J gene: TRBJ2-6
V gene: TRBV4-3
clone size: -
CDR3 protein: CASSQLDLVSGANVLTF
CDR3 DNA: TGCGCCAGCAGCCAGCTCGACTTGGTCTCTGGGGCCAACGTCCTGACTTTC

D gene: -
J gene: TRBJ1-1
V gene: TRBV19
clone size: -
CDR3 protein: CASSIPGLLGTEAFF
CDR3 DNA: TGTGCCAGTAGTATTCCGGGCCTACTGGGCACTGAAGCTTTCTTT

D gene: TRBD1
J gene: TRBJ1-1
V gene: TRBV5-1
clone size: many
CDR3 protein: CASSIGAGGTEAFF
CDR3 DNA: TGCGCCAGCAGCATCGGGGCAGGGGGCACTGAAGCTTTCTTT

D gene: TRBD2
J gene: TRBJ2-1
V gene: TRBV15
clone size: many
CDR3 protein: CATARERGANNEQFF
CDR3 DNA: TGTGCCACAGCCAGGGAGCGGGGCGCCAACAATGAGCAGTTCTTC

D gene: -
J gene: TRBJ2-6
V gene: TRBV6-1
clone size: few
CDR3 protein: CASSEADNRANVLTF
CDR3 DNA: TGTGCCAGCAGTGAAGCGGATAACCGGGCCAACGTCCTGACTTTC

D gene: -
J gene: TRBJ2-5
V gene: TRBV14
clone size: -
CDR3 protein: CASSQDGLLGTQYF
CDR3 DNA: TGTGCCAGCAGCCAAGACGGCCTCCTAGGGACCCAGTACTTC

D gene: TRBD1
J gene: TRBJ2-1
V gene: TRBV15
clone size: -
CDR3 protein: CATSTDRGSYNEQFF
CDR3 DNA: TGTGCCACCAGCACCGACAGGGGGTCCTACAATGAGCAGTTCTTC

D gene: -
J gene: TRBJ2-5
V gene: TRBV5-5
clone size: many
CDR3 protein: CASSAGRGLETQYF
CDR3 DNA: TGTGCCAGCAGCGCTGGCAGGGGCCTTGAGACCCAGTACTTC

D gene: TRBD1
J gene: TRBJ1-3
V gene: TRBV3-1
clone size: -
CDR3 protein: CASSPDVGQGPSGNTIYF
CDR3 DNA: TGTGCCAGCAGCCCCGACGTGGGACAGGGACCATCTGGAAACACCATATATTTT

D gene: -
J gene: TRBJ2-1
V gene: TRBV5-4
clone size: few
CDR3 protein: CASSLGGPAHNEQFF
CDR3 DNA: TGTGCCAGCAGCTTGGGGGGCCCTGCGCACAATGAGCAGTTCTTC

D gene: -
J gene: TRBJ1-1
V gene: TRBV4-1
clone size: few
CDR3 protein: CASSLTGAGIENTEAFF
CDR3 DNA: TGCGCCAGCAGCCTCACTGGCGCAGGGATCGAGAACACTGAAGCTTTCTTT

D gene: -
J gene: TRBJ2-3
V gene: TRBV12-3/TRBV12-4
clone size: many
CDR3 protein: CASSLVGNTDTQYF
CDR3 DNA: TGTGCCAGCAGTTTAGTCGGAAACACAGATACGCAGTATTTT

D gene: -
J gene: TRBJ1-6
V gene: TRBV3-1
clone size: -
CDR3 protein: CASSQGPNGSSYNSPLHF
CDR3 DNA: TGTGCCAGCAGCCAAGGTCCCAACGGAAGCTCCTATAATTCACCCCTCCACTTT

D gene: -
J gene: TRBJ2-1
V gene: TRBV12-3/TRBV12-4
clone size: few
CDR3 protein: CASSFGVEQFF
CDR3 DNA: TGTGCCAGCAGTTTTGGGGTTGAGCAGTTCTTC

D gene: TRBD1
J gene: TRBJ1-5
V gene: TRBV6-2/TRBV6-3
clone size: -
CDR3 protein: CASSYRQGNQPQHF
CDR3 DNA: TGTGCCAGCAGTTACCGACAGGGAAATCAGCCCCAGCATTTT

D gene: -
J gene: TRBJ1-2
V gene: TRBV20-1
clone size: few
CDR3 protein: CSAAGYTF
CDR3 DNA: TGCAGTGCCGCCGGCTACACCTTC

D gene: TRBD2
J gene: TRBJ2-3
V gene: TRBV20-1
clone size: few
CDR3 protein: CSARAGDYRDTQYF
CDR3 DNA: TGCAGTGCTAGGGCGGGGGATTATCGAGATACGCAGTATTTT

D gene: -
J gene: TRBJ2-2
V gene: TRBV6-6
clone size: many
CDR3 protein: CAGGSHTGELFF
CDR3 DNA: TGTGCCGGGGGCAGTCACACCGGGGAGCTGTTTTTT

D gene: -
J gene: TRBJ2-1
V gene: TRBV7-2
clone size: many
CDR3 protein: CASGSRTAYNEQFF
CDR3 DNA: TGTGCCAGCGGATCGAGGACGGCCTACAATGAGCAGTTCTTC

D gene: -
J gene: TRBJ2-6
V gene: TRBV4-3
clone size: once
CDR3 protein: CASSQGAGANVLTF
CDR3 DNA: TGCGCCAGCAGCCAAGGGGCTGGGGCCAACGTCCTGACTTTC

D gene: -
J gene: TRBJ1-6
V gene: TRBV4-3
clone size: many
CDR3 protein: CASSQDQGRDSPLHF
CDR3 DNA: TGCGCCAGCAGCCAAGATCAGGGTAGGGATTCACCCCTCCACTTT